This T cell receptor beta chain is drawn from a study of shared clonotypes between healthy human individuals. Whole-study context: A couple of female and three male donors aged 18 to 49 were enrolled.

CDR1 is SGHRS and CDR2 is YFSETQ in the germline V gene. V lost 5 bases and J lost 6, with 27 bases in between. This CDR3 comprises 17 residues. Data came from immunoSEQ multiplex PCR; TCRdb stores just in-frame clones and leaves some out. The sample lists 1.4 million to 1.5 million clones, around 97% occurring once. The chain carries TRBV5-1 and TRBJ2-7, with D possibly being TRBD2 (5 bases). This TCR was recovered from a man aged 30 to 45 in good health. Specimen: naive CD4+ T cells sorted from blood. Documented subset: CD45RA+ positively selected. This CDR3 reads CASRSGIARSSQPEQYF. The CDR3 DNA is TGCGCCAGCAGGTCCGGGATCGCCCGCTCCTCACAACCCGAGCAGTACTTC.